The rows below give T cell receptor beta chains drawn from one sample of a study of T cells after yellow fever vaccination. TCRdb reanalysed the 5' RACE reads using MiXCR and keeps one entry per CDR3 protein. This sample has a few hundred thousand distinct CDR3 sequences, with less than 8.5% found just once. The sequenced sample was CD4+ T cells sorted from PBMCs, obtained 15 days after the yellow fever booster vaccination. Receptors were obtained from a man aged 30-40 years who received the YFV17D yellow fever vaccine. Both conserved end residues are part of each CDR3. D genes are given only for firm matches. The size field is filled for only some rows; it gives once, few, many or a size class.

J gene: TRBJ2-5
V gene: TRBV5-1
D gene: NA
clone size: few
CDR3 DNA: TGCGCCAGCAGCTTCACACAAGAGACCCAGTACTTC
CDR3 protein: CASSFTQETQYF

J gene: TRBJ2-7
V gene: TRBV5-1
D gene: TRBD1
clone size: few
CDR3 DNA: TGCGCCAGCAGCCGGACAGGGGGATCCTACGAGCAGTACTTC
CDR3 protein: CASSRTGGSYEQYF

J gene: TRBJ2-3
V gene: TRBV20-1
D gene: NA
clone size: few
CDR3 DNA: TGCAGTTTACCCCGTCCCGGGGGCGCAGATACGCAGTATTTT
CDR3 protein: CSLPRPGGADTQYF

J gene: TRBJ1-1
V gene: TRBV7-9
D gene: TRBD1
clone size: NA
CDR3 DNA: TGTGCCAGCAGCCCAGGGACAGGACGCAGGGAAGCTTTCTTT
CDR3 protein: CASSPGTGRREAFF

J gene: TRBJ2-7
V gene: TRBV20-1
D gene: TRBD1
clone size: many
CDR3 DNA: TGCAGTGCTCGAAGGTCCACAGGGGAAGGCGAGCAGTACTTC
CDR3 protein: CSARRSTGEGEQYF

J gene: TRBJ2-7
V gene: TRBV6-5
D gene: NA
clone size: NA
CDR3 DNA: TGTGCCACCCGGGGGTCGGGGGAGCAGTACTTC
CDR3 protein: CATRGSGEQYF

J gene: TRBJ2-5
V gene: TRBV4-2
D gene: NA
clone size: few
CDR3 DNA: TGTGCCAGCAGCCAAGGGGGGGGGCTCCAAGAGACCCAGTACTTC
CDR3 protein: CASSQGGGLQETQYF

J gene: TRBJ2-7
V gene: TRBV7-9
D gene: NA
clone size: few
CDR3 DNA: TGTGCCAGCAGCCCCCACCTACTCGGCTCCTACGAGCAGTACTTC
CDR3 protein: CASSPHLLGSYEQYF

J gene: TRBJ2-1
V gene: TRBV7-9
D gene: TRBD2
clone size: NA
CDR3 DNA: TGTGCCAGCAGCCCCCTCTACAGCGGGAGGGCCTATGAGCAGTTCTTC
CDR3 protein: CASSPLYSGRAYEQFF

J gene: TRBJ2-7
V gene: TRBV7-2
D gene: TRBD2
clone size: many
CDR3 DNA: TGTGCCAGCAGCGGACGGACTAGCGGGGGGTACGAGCAGTACTTC
CDR3 protein: CASSGRTSGGYEQYF

J gene: TRBJ2-1
V gene: TRBV6-2/TRBV6-3
D gene: NA
clone size: many
CDR3 DNA: TGTGCCACTGGCAGCCCCCTCAATGAGCAGTTCTTC
CDR3 protein: CATGSPLNEQFF

J gene: TRBJ2-2
V gene: TRBV5-4
D gene: TRBD2
clone size: NA
CDR3 DNA: TGTGCCAGCAGCCGGTGGGAGGGGTGGAACACCGGGGAGCTGTTTTTT
CDR3 protein: CASSRWEGWNTGELFF

J gene: TRBJ2-2
V gene: TRBV4-2
D gene: TRBD2
clone size: few
CDR3 DNA: TGTGCCAGCAGCCAAGACACTAGCGGGAGTTTCACCGGGGAGCTGTTTTTT
CDR3 protein: CASSQDTSGSFTGELFF

J gene: TRBJ1-1
V gene: TRBV5-1
D gene: NA
clone size: NA
CDR3 DNA: TGCGCCAGCAGCTTGGTCGGGTCAACCATGAACACTGAAGCTTTCTTT
CDR3 protein: CASSLVGSTMNTEAFF

J gene: TRBJ2-1
V gene: TRBV6-2/TRBV6-3
D gene: TRBD1
clone size: few
CDR3 DNA: TGTGCCAGTGCCATTTCTCGGACAGGGGTTTTAGATGAGCAGTTCTTC
CDR3 protein: CASAISRTGVLDEQFF

J gene: TRBJ1-2
V gene: TRBV15
D gene: NA
clone size: many
CDR3 DNA: TGTGCCACCAGCAGCGGCTATGGCTACACCTTC
CDR3 protein: CATSSGYGYTF

J gene: TRBJ2-2
V gene: TRBV20-1
D gene: NA
clone size: many
CDR3 DNA: TGCAGTGCTACCAACAGACCGGGATGGGAAGGGGGTTGGACCCCCAAGGGCACCGGGGAGCTGTTTTTT
CDR3 protein: CSATNRPGWEGGWTPKGTGELFF

J gene: TRBJ2-1
V gene: TRBV29-1
D gene: TRBD2
clone size: few
CDR3 DNA: TGCAGCGGGGATAGCGGGAGTGTGTACAATGAGCAGTTCTTC
CDR3 protein: CSGDSGSVYNEQFF

J gene: TRBJ2-5
V gene: TRBV9
D gene: TRBD1
clone size: few
CDR3 DNA: TGTGCCAGCAGCGTAGGATCTATCCCGGGACAGGGGGAGACCCAGTACTTC
CDR3 protein: CASSVGSIPGQGETQYF

J gene: TRBJ1-5
V gene: TRBV20-1
D gene: TRBD1
clone size: many
CDR3 DNA: TGCAGTGCTAGAGCTGGGACAGGGGACCAGCCCCAGCATTTT
CDR3 protein: CSARAGTGDQPQHF

J gene: TRBJ2-5
V gene: TRBV24-1
D gene: NA
clone size: few
CDR3 DNA: TGTGCCACCAGTGGGGAGCCCGGGACATTACAAGAGACCCAGTACTTC
CDR3 protein: CATSGEPGTLQETQYF

J gene: TRBJ2-1
V gene: TRBV6-1
D gene: NA
clone size: few
CDR3 DNA: TGTGCCAGCAGTCTGACTAGATTCTACAATGAGCAGTTCTTC
CDR3 protein: CASSLTRFYNEQFF

J gene: TRBJ2-7
V gene: TRBV6-1
D gene: NA
clone size: many
CDR3 DNA: TGTGCCAGCACTATTACCAGGGGTGGGACAAAATACGAGCAGTACTTC
CDR3 protein: CASTITRGGTKYEQYF

J gene: TRBJ2-2
V gene: TRBV12-3/TRBV12-4
D gene: TRBD2
clone size: NA
CDR3 DNA: TGTGCCTGCTGTCCCCAAGTCGGAGCGGGAGTGAGGAACGGGGAGCTGTTTTTT
CDR3 protein: CACCPQVGAGVRNGELFF

J gene: TRBJ2-7
V gene: TRBV6-2/TRBV6-3
D gene: TRBD2
clone size: few
CDR3 DNA: TGTGCCAGCCACCTCCGTGGGAGCGGGAGGGCCAACGAGCAGTACTTC
CDR3 protein: CASHLRGSGRANEQYF

J gene: TRBJ2-1
V gene: TRBV20-1
D gene: NA
clone size: few
CDR3 DNA: TGCAGTGCCCAAAGCTGGCGGAAGTACAATGAGCAGTTCTTC
CDR3 protein: CSAQSWRKYNEQFF

J gene: TRBJ1-1
V gene: TRBV5-1
D gene: NA
clone size: NA
CDR3 DNA: TGCGCCAGCAGCTTGGAGACAATCACTGAAGCTTTCTTT
CDR3 protein: CASSLETITEAFF

J gene: TRBJ2-7
V gene: TRBV3-1
D gene: TRBD1
clone size: few
CDR3 DNA: TGTGCCAGCAGCCAAGTTACCGGACAGGGGGCTTCTTCGCAATACTTC
CDR3 protein: CASSQVTGQGASSQYF

J gene: TRBJ1-2
V gene: TRBV11-2
D gene: TRBD1
clone size: NA
CDR3 DNA: TGTGCCAGCAGCGGGCGGACAGGGGTCTCTGGCTACACCTTC
CDR3 protein: CASSGRTGVSGYTF

J gene: TRBJ1-5
V gene: TRBV30
D gene: NA
clone size: NA
CDR3 DNA: TGTGCCTGGAGCCGACCCCCCGGGCCCCAGCATTTT
CDR3 protein: CAWSRPPGPQHF

J gene: TRBJ1-3
V gene: TRBV20-1
D gene: TRBD1
clone size: few
CDR3 DNA: TGCAGTGCCAGGTCAGGGGGCGGCGACACCATATATTTT
CDR3 protein: CSARSGGGDTIYF

J gene: TRBJ1-4
V gene: TRBV28
D gene: NA
clone size: NA
CDR3 DNA: TGTGCCAGCAGTTTTTCGCAGGGTAAACTGTTTTTT
CDR3 protein: CASSFSQGKLFF

J gene: TRBJ1-1
V gene: TRBV6-5
D gene: NA
clone size: few
CDR3 DNA: TGTGCCAGCAGTTCTACGAACAGGGCGAACACTGAAGCTTTCTTT
CDR3 protein: CASSSTNRANTEAFF

J gene: TRBJ2-1
V gene: TRBV7-3
D gene: NA
clone size: NA
CDR3 DNA: TGTGCCAGCAGCATAGACGGGACGGCCTACAATGAGCAGTTCTTC
CDR3 protein: CASSIDGTAYNEQFF

J gene: TRBJ2-1
V gene: TRBV6-5
D gene: NA
clone size: NA
CDR3 DNA: TGTGCCAGCAGCCCGGGGTTCTACAATGAGCAGTTCTTC
CDR3 protein: CASSPGFYNEQFF

J gene: TRBJ1-3
V gene: TRBV5-1
D gene: NA
clone size: many
CDR3 DNA: TGCGCCAGCAGCTTAGGGAACTCTGGAAACACCATATATTTT
CDR3 protein: CASSLGNSGNTIYF

J gene: TRBJ1-5
V gene: TRBV3-1
D gene: NA
clone size: NA
CDR3 DNA: TGTGCCAGCAGCCAAGTAGGGGACCGGGCCCAGCATTTT
CDR3 protein: CASSQVGDRAQHF

J gene: TRBJ2-1
V gene: TRBV7-2
D gene: NA
clone size: NA
CDR3 DNA: TGTGCCAGCAGCTTACAAGGCCCTAAGGAGCAGTTCTTC
CDR3 protein: CASSLQGPKEQFF

J gene: TRBJ2-1
V gene: TRBV5-1
D gene: NA
clone size: NA
CDR3 DNA: TGCGCCAGCAGCCAAACGAACCCTTGGGAGGAGCAGTTCTTC
CDR3 protein: CASSQTNPWEEQFF

J gene: TRBJ2-7
V gene: TRBV7-2
D gene: NA
clone size: many
CDR3 DNA: TGTGCCAGCAGCCCCAGGGCGGGTGTCTACGAGCAGTACTTC
CDR3 protein: CASSPRAGVYEQYF

J gene: TRBJ2-7
V gene: TRBV12-3/TRBV12-4
D gene: NA
clone size: few
CDR3 DNA: TGTGCCAGCAATCCGGGGACATACTACGAGCAGTACTTC
CDR3 protein: CASNPGTYYEQYF

J gene: TRBJ2-7
V gene: TRBV18
D gene: TRBD1
clone size: many
CDR3 DNA: TGTGCCAGCTCACCCCGGACAGGGGGCAACGAGCAGTACTTC
CDR3 protein: CASSPRTGGNEQYF

J gene: TRBJ1-1
V gene: TRBV5-6
D gene: NA
clone size: few
CDR3 DNA: TGTGCCAGCAGCTTGAAGAGAACTGAAGCTTTCTTT
CDR3 protein: CASSLKRTEAFF

J gene: TRBJ2-7
V gene: TRBV12-3/TRBV12-4
D gene: NA
clone size: few
CDR3 DNA: TGTGCCAGCAGTGCCCTCGCGGGGGCCCCCTACGAGCAGTACTTC
CDR3 protein: CASSALAGAPYEQYF

J gene: TRBJ2-3
V gene: TRBV24-1
D gene: NA
clone size: few
CDR3 DNA: TGTGCCACCAGTGATTTGTGGGCCTCTTCCGCGCAGTATTTT
CDR3 protein: CATSDLWASSAQYF

J gene: TRBJ2-3
V gene: TRBV19
D gene: NA
clone size: NA
CDR3 DNA: TGTGCCAGTAGCGGGAGTGGGTCAGATACGCAGTATTTT
CDR3 protein: CASSGSGSDTQYF